What follows describes a single T cell receptor (beta chain). Its cognate antigen is unknown. This specimen belongs to a study of shared clonotypes between healthy human individuals. Study conclusions and caveats: Sampling used blood alone; tissue repertoires probably differ. Estimated clonotype richness was generally higher in naive than memory subsets. Some naive CD4 clonotypes, around 5%, turned up in common across several donors.

Libraries were prepared by immunoSEQ multiplex PCR; TCRdb keeps only in-frame clonotypes and omits some of them. This table has 100,000 or so clones, roughly 66% appearing once. This CDR3 is 17 amino acids long. Trimming shortened V by 3 bases and J by 1 base, and 18 bases separated the two germline ends. The germline V gene encodes CDR1 MGHRA and CDR2 YSYEKL. To make CD8 memory, CD45RO+ cells were put together with CCR7-negative CD45RA+ TemRA cells. The chain recombines TRBV4-1 with TRBJ1-1; possible D gene TRBD1, 5 bases. This TCR was recovered from a woman in her 30s in good health. Sequencing was carried out using memory CD8+ T cells sorted from blood. Specified subset: CD45RO+ cells pooled with CCR7-negative TemRA cells. The CDR3 DNA reads as TGCGCCAGCAGCCACCTCCCTATCGGGACTGGGAACACTGAAGCTTTCTTT. Its protein is CASSHLPIGTGNTEAFF.